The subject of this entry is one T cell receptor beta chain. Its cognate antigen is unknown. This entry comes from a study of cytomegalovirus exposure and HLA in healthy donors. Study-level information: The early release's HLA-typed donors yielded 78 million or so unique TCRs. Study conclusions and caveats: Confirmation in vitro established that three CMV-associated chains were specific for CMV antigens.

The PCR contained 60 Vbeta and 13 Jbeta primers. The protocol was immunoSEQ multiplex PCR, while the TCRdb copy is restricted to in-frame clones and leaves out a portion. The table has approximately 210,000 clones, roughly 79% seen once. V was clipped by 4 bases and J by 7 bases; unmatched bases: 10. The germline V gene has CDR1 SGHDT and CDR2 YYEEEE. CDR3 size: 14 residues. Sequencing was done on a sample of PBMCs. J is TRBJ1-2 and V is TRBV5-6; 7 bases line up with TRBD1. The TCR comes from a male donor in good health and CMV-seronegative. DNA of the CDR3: TGTGCCAGCAGCCCCCGGGACAGAGGGATTGGCTACACCTTC. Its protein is CASSPRDRGIGYTF.